The clone carrying this T cell receptor beta chain showed up many times. Its antigen is not known. The sample comes from a study of T cells in Graves' hyperthyroidism and ophthalmopathy. General observations from the study: Most clonotypes expanded in the thyroid (above 0.001) were also present in blood.

Germline CDR1 reads ENHRY; CDR2 reads SYGVKD. This CDR3 is built from 14 residues. Trimming removed 4 bases from V and 4 bases from J, with 13 bases in between. From RNA transcripts, TCR beta CDR3 regions were amplified. TCR CDR3 underwent first-round RT-PCR with the HTBI primer set. Each CDR3 protein is one row after TCRdb ran MiXCR on the multiplex PCR reads. The sample holds fewer than 600,000 distinct CDR3 sequences, approximately 15% seen once. If no ophthalmopathy progression occurred within 18 months, Graves' hyperthyroidism was stable. The diagnostic basis comprised clinical symptoms, serum thyroxine and TRAb, thyroid ultrasound and orbital computed tomography.

The sequence was obtained from a woman between 18 and 29 years old with Graves' hyperthyroidism. The material sequenced was blood. The V call is TRBV10-3, the J call TRBJ1-2; D remains unclear. CDR3 protein: CAISGGEISYGYTF. The CDR3 DNA follows: TGTGCCATCAGTGGTGGGGAAATTAGCTATGGCTACACCTTC.